Shown below are 27 T cell receptor beta chains from a single sample sequenced in a study of blood T cells in healthy people across ages. Sample-barcoded 5' priming and a J-beta primer mix drove a second PCR of roughly 6 to 12 cycles. TCRdb analysed the 5' RACE reads with MiXCR anew, one entry per CDR3 protein. The sample has 650,000 to 1,000,000 distinct CDR3 sequences, about 37% seen once. The sequenced sample was blood. The receptors stem from a man younger than 35 in good health.

This clonotype was seen only once. The rearrangement joins TRBV3-1 to TRBJ2-3; perhaps TRBD2 as D (6 bases). Trimming cost V 4 bases and J 10 bases, with 21 bases left between them. The CDR3 loop spans 15 amino acids. Germline CDR1 reads LGHDT; CDR2 reads YNNKEL (reference sequence). This chain's CDR3 is CASSLTSSGIRAQYF. CDR3 in DNA: TGTGCCAGCAGCCTCACTAGCAGCGGTATACGGGCGCAGTATTTT.

A word on this clonotype: A single base separates this from a much larger clone, so it may be a read error. The CDR3 coding sequence is TGTGCCAGCAGTCCCCCAGGGCCTATAACCACAGATACGCAGTATTTT. Translated, it gives CASSPPGPITTDTQYF. The V gene is TRBV12-3 or TRBV12-4, the J gene TRBJ2-3, with D possibly being TRBD1 (5 bases). The CDR3 runs 16 residues. Between the trimmed V and J ends, which lost 5 bases and 2 bases, there was a span of 17 bases.

This chain connects TRBV6-6 to TRBJ2-1, with 8 bases matching TRBD1. Judging by the DNA end, TRBJ2-7 fits better; the J call may be wrong. Looked up from germline, CDR1 is MNHNY and CDR2 is SVGAGI (reference sequence). This CDR3 has 15 residues. DNA for the CDR3: TGTGCCAGCATGGGGGGACAGGACTCCTACAATGAGCAGTACTTC. This translates into CASMGGQDSYNEQYF.

Regarding this clonotype: Being one base from a much bigger clone, this may be a read error. The J gene is TRBJ1-1, the V gene TRBV29-1; no clear D. CDR3 length: 13 residues. With 7 bases removed from V and 0 bases from J, the gap between germline ends came to 12 bases. The germline V gene encodes CDR1 SQVTM and CDR2 ANQGSEA. As DNA, the CDR3 is TGCAGCGGTGCGGGGATCATGAACACTGAAGCTTTCTTT. Protein sequence: CSGAGIMNTEAFF.

The chain links TRBV20-1 to TRBJ1-4; possibly TRBD1 for D (6 bases). Germline CDR1 reads DFQATT; CDR2 reads SNEGSKA (reference sequence). Trimming shortened V by 3 bases and J by 2 bases, and 13 bases separated the two germline ends. The CDR3 length is 15 residues. The CDR3 protein is CSASPRQATNEKLFF. CDR3 DNA sequence: TGCAGTGCTAGTCCCCGACAGGCTACTAATGAAAAACTGTTTTTT.

A remark on this clonotype: A much bigger clone sits one base away, suggesting this may be a read error. The chain joins TRBV5-1 to TRBJ2-1; D is undetermined. Germline V gene lookup returns CDR1 SGHRS and CDR2 YFSETQ. There are 16 residues in the CDR3. V was cut by 0 bases and J by 2 bases, with 12 bases left in between. CDR3 DNA: TGCGCCAGCAGCTTGGTACGGATGGTAGCCTACAATGAGCAGTTCTTC. This sequence encodes CASSLVRMVAYNEQFF.

This clonotype has a handful of counts. The chain is built from TRBV20-1 and TRBJ1-2; D perhaps matches TRBD1 (6 bases). The germline CDR1 and CDR2 sequences are DFQATT and SNEGSKA (reference sequence). The CDR3 has 14 amino acids. The ends were cut back, 6 bases at V and 4 bases at J, with 18 bases in the middle. In DNA form, the CDR3 reads TGCAGTGCCCCAGACCCCAGGGGACCCTATGGCTACACCTTC. Protein: CSAPDPRGPYGYTF.

This chain links TRBV29-1 with TRBJ1-4; TRBD1 agrees at 8 bases. This CDR3 has 14 residues. V lost 2 bases and J lost 8; bases outside the gene matches: 7. CDR1 is SQVTM, CDR2 ANQGSEA, per germline. The CDR3 coding sequence is TGCAGCGTTGAAAATGGACAGGGAAGGGAAAAACTGTTTTTT. Translated: CSVENGQGREKLFF.

This clonotype came up a few times. The gene calls are TRBV4-1 and TRBJ2-1; TRBD2 matches 8 bases. This CDR3 region has 18 residues. The ends lost 1 base at V and 8 bases at J; junction bases unmatched: 16. Germline lookup yields CDR1 MGHRA and CDR2 YSYEKL. The chain's CDR3 is CASSQGYKRGPLLDEQFF. CDR3 in DNA: TGCGCCAGCAGCCAAGGATATAAGCGGGGGCCCCTTCTGGATGAGCAGTTCTTC.

The chain links TRBV12-3 or TRBV12-4 to TRBJ2-2, with D unclear. The CDR3 spans 14 residues. Trimming left V 4 bases short and J 2 bases short, with 8 bases between. This CDR3 reads CASSSRPNTGELFF. The CDR3 coding sequence is TGTGCCAGCAGTTCCCGACCCAACACCGGGGAGCTGTTTTTT.

This clonotype is a singleton in its sample. This chain connects TRBV24-1 to TRBJ2-5; a weak D match, TRBD1 (5 bases). The J call is doubtful: the DNA matches TRBJ2-1 better. The CDR3 is 14 amino acids. Per the germline V gene, CDR1 is KGHDR and CDR2 is SFDVKD. The CDR3 spells CATSDRQGIKTQFF. In DNA form, the CDR3 reads TGTGCCACCAGTGACCGGCAGGGTATCAAGACCCAGTTCTTC.

V and J are TRBV7-2 and TRBJ2-1; 11 bases line up with TRBD1. This CDR3 region has 17 residues. The germline gives CDR1 SGHTA, CDR2 FQGNSA. Trimming cost V 1 base and J 0 bases; bases outside gene matches: 2. The CDR3 DNA is TGTGCCAGCAGCTTAGAGGACAGGGGGCTCTCCTACAATGAGCAGTTCTTC. This encodes CASSLEDRGLSYNEQFF.

To note about this clonotype: This clone may be a read error of a much larger clone one base away. This chain uses TRBV10-3 with TRBJ1-6; D gene unclear. CDR1 is ENHRY and CDR2 is SYGVKD in the germline V gene. The length of the CDR3 is 14 residues. CDR3 sequence reads: CAISGPDGNSPPHF. DNA for the CDR3: TGTGCCATCAGTGGGCCAGACGGTAATTCACCCCCCCACTTT.

This clonotype was seen once. The chain joins TRBV7-9 to TRBJ1-1; a weak D match, TRBD1 (6 bases). Germline assignment: CDR1 SEHNR and CDR2 FQNEAQ (reference sequence). CDR3 size: 12 residues. V shed 10 bases and J shed 7 bases, with 16 bases lying between them. CDR3: CATSRGAGEAFF. CDR3 bases: TGTGCCACCAGTCGGGGGGCCGGTGAAGCTTTCTTT. The entire variable domain, with the rest obtained from reference TRBV7-9 and TRBJ1-1, is as follows: DTGVSQNPRHKITKRGQNVTFRCDPISEHNRLYWYRQTLGQGPEFLTYFQNEAQLEKSRLLSDRFSAERPKGSFSTLEIQRTEQGDSAMYLCATSRGAGEAFFGQGTRLTVV.

The chain carries TRBV12-3 or TRBV12-4 and TRBJ1-5; no definite D call. V lost 2 bases and J 0 bases, leaving 8 bases between the germline ends. This CDR3 contains 15 residues. The DNA for the CDR3 is TGTGCCAGCAGTTTAAGCCAAAATAGCAATCAGCCCCAGCATTTT. Translation: CASSLSQNSNQPQHF.

This clonotype was picked up a small number of times. The chain employs TRBV10-3 and TRBJ1-4, with D possibly matching TRBD1 (6 bases). Germline lookup yields CDR1 ENHRY and CDR2 SYGVKD. This CDR3 has 17 residues. Between the trimmed V and J ends, which lost 0 bases and 7 bases, there was a span of 18 bases. CDR3 sequence (DNA): TGTGCCATCAGTGAGTCTCGTGCCGGGGGCGTTGGTGAAAAACTGTTTTTT. Its protein is CAISESRAGGVGEKLFF.

The V call is TRBV7-2, the J call TRBJ1-3, with D perhaps TRBD1 (5 bases). From germline, CDR1 is SGHTA and CDR2 FQGNSA. The CDR3 has 16 amino acids. V lost 3 bases and J 0 bases, leaving 12 bases between the germline ends. CDR3 nucleotide sequence: TGTGCCAGCAGCTTTGGAGGGGCAATCTCTGGAAACACCATATATTTT. Translated: CASSFGGAISGNTIYF.

This sequence joins TRBV4-3 and TRBJ1-2, with D possibly being TRBD1 (6 bases). The germline V and J ends were trimmed by 1 base and 7 bases, with 16 bases remaining between them. The CDR3 has 15 residues. The germline V gene has CDR1 LGHNA and CDR2 YSLEER. CDR3 in DNA: TGCGCCAGCAGCCAAGGGGCACAGGGCGGACTTGGCTACACCTTC. Protein product: CASSQGAQGGLGYTF.

The chain recombines TRBV25-1 with TRBJ1-6, with 7 bases that match TRBD1. The CDR3 has 15 residues. The germline gives CDR1 MGHDK, CDR2 SYGVNS. V lost 7 bases, J lost 8 bases, and 11 bases stayed unmatched. CDR3 region: CASIPTGTAYSPLHF. Written as DNA, the CDR3 is TGTGCCAGCATTCCAACCGGGACAGCCTATTCACCCCTCCACTTT. Based on the CDR3 plus reference TRBV25-1 and TRBJ1-6, the full variable domain is EADIYQTPRYLVIGTGKKITLECSQTMGHDKMYWYQQDPGMELHLIHYSYGVNSTEKGDLSSESTVSRIRTEHFPLTLESARPSHTSQYLCASIPTGTAYSPLHFGNGTRLTVT.

The sample holds many counts of this clonotype. This rearrangement joins TRBV12-3 or TRBV12-4 to TRBJ2-3; perhaps D is TRBD1 or TRBD2 (6 bases each). CDR3 length equals 15 residues. Trimming took 6 bases from V and 2 from J, leaving 15 bases between them. The CDR3 coding sequence is TGTGCCAGCAGCCAAACAGGGACTCCCACAGATACGCAGTATTTT. This sequence encodes CASSQTGTPTDTQYF.

This clonotype was seen once. The gene calls are TRBV19 and TRBJ2-3; 7 nucleotides agree with TRBD1. The trim removed 4 bases at V and 0 bases at J, leaving 7 bases unmatched. The CDR3 is 16 residues long. In germline, CDR1 is LNHDA, CDR2 SQIVND (reference sequence). The CDR3 coding sequence is TGTGCCAGTAGTACGGGACAGAACTCTAGCACAGATACGCAGTATTTT. Translation: CASSTGQNSSTDTQYF.

This clonotype has a handful of counts. The chain employs TRBV20-1 and TRBJ1-2, with D possibly matching TRBD1 (6 bases). The germline gives CDR1 DFQATT, CDR2 SNEGSKA (reference sequence). V shed 3 bases and J shed 3 bases, with 11 bases lying between them. The CDR3 has 13 residues. This CDR3 reads CSARHREYYGYTF. The CDR3 nucleotides read TGCAGTGCTAGGCACAGGGAATACTATGGCTACACCTTC.

This chain uses TRBV2 with TRBJ2-1; 7 positions agree with TRBD2. Gene TRBJ2-7 matches the end of the DNA better, so the J call may be wrong. Germline V CDR1 and CDR2: SNHLY, FYNNEI. The CDR3 is 14 residues long. The CDR3 sequence: CANAGESSYNEQYF. The CDR3 nucleotides are TGTGCCAACGCGGGGGAGAGCTCCTACAATGAGCAGTACTTC.

V and J are TRBV4-3 and TRBJ1-2, with D maybe TRBD1 (5 bases). The germline gives CDR1 LGHNA, CDR2 YSLEER. Trimming stripped 2 bases from V and 5 bases from J, with 12 bases between. The CDR3 spans 14 residues. CDR3 bases: TGCGCCAGCAGCCAACGGGGGATTCGGTATGGCTACACCTTC. It is translated as CASSQRGIRYGYTF.

The chain uses TRBV6-2 or TRBV6-3 and TRBJ2-7, with 10 bases fitting TRBD1. This CDR3 spans 17 amino acids. The V and J ends lost 7 bases and 1 base, in that order; junction bases with no gene match: 13. Per the germline V gene, CDR1 is MNHEY and CDR2 is SVGEGT. CDR3 sequence: CASNTPGQGPRSYEQYF. The CDR3 DNA reads TGTGCCAGCAACACACCGGGACAGGGGCCTCGTTCCTACGAGCAGTACTTC.

This clonotype was detected a few times. The rearrangement joins TRBV3-1 to TRBJ2-7, with 13 bases aligning to TRBD2. The CDR3 spans 16 residues. V lost 4 bases and J lost 2; bases outside the gene matches: 5. In germline, CDR1 is LGHDT, CDR2 YNNKEL (reference sequence). CDR3 region: CASSPGGTSGAYEQYF. The CDR3 nucleotides are TGTGCCAGCAGCCCAGGAGGGACTAGCGGGGCCTACGAGCAGTACTTC.

There are a few counts of this clonotype. The chain joins TRBV6-1 to TRBJ2-1; possible D gene TRBD1, 5 bases. V was pared by 5 bases and J by 1 base, with 6 bases between. The CDR3 totals 13 residues. Germline V gene sequence: CDR1 MNHNS, CDR2 SASEGT. The CDR3 DNA sequence: TGTGCCAGCAGTTGGACATCCTACAATGAGCAGTTCTTC. This gives the protein CASSWTSYNEQFF.